This TCR beta chain was obtained from a study of OX40 agonist ivuxolimab in advanced cancers. Study details: Patients were given ivuxolimab, an antibody that agonizes OX40 (CD134). Intravenous ivuxolimab at 0.01 to 10 mg/kg was given to patients every 2 weeks.

The repertoire was sequenced with immunoSEQ multiplex PCR; TCRdb's copy has only in-frame clones and lacks some. The sample has 55,000 to 85,000 clones; around 93% are singletons. This CDR3 has 16 residues. Germline-derived CDR1 and CDR2 are MNHNY and SVGAGI (reference sequence). The trim removed 5 bases at V and 8 bases at J, leaving 10 bases unmatched. Source: CD4+ or CD8+ T cells sorted from blood, taken in a trial of the OX40 agonist ivuxolimab. The rearrangement links TRBV6-6 to TRBJ1-6; 9 nucleotides agree with TRBD1. The sequence was collected from an adult with an advanced solid tumor such as melanoma, head and neck, liver or kidney cancer. As DNA, the CDR3 is TGTGCCAGCAGTACCGCACAGGGGGCAAAGGATTCACCCCTCCACTTT. Its protein is CASSTAQGAKDSPLHF.